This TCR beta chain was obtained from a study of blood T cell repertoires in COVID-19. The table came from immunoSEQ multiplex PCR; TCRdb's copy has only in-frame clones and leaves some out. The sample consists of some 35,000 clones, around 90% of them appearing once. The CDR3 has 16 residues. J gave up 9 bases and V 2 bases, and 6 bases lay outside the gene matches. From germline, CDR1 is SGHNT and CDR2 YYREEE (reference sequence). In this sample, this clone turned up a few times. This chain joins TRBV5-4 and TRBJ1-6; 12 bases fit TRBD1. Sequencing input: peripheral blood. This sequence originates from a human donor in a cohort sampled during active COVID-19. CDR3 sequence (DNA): TGTGCCAGCAGCTTAGCGGGACAGGGGGCTCGTTCACCCCTCCACTTT. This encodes CASSLAGQGARSPLHF. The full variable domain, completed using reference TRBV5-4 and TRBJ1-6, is ETGVTQSPTHLIKTRGQQVTLRCSSQSGHNTVSWYQQALGQGPQFIFQYYREEENGRGNFPPRFSGLQFPNYSSELNVNALELDDSALYLCASSLAGQGARSPLHFGNGTRLTVT.